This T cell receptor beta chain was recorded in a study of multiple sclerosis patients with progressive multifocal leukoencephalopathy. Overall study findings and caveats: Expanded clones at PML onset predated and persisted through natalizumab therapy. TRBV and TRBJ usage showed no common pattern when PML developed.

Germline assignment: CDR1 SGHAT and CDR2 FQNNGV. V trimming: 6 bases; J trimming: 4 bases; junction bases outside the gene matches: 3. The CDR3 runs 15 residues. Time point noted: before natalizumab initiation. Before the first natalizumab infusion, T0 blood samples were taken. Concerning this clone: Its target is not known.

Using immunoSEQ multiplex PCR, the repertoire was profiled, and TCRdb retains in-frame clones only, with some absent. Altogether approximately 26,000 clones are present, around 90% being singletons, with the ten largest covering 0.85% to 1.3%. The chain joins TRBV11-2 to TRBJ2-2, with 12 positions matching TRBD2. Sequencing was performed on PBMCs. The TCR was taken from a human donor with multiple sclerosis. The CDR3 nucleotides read TGTGCCAGCAGAGGACTAGCGGGGACCACCGGGGAGCTGTTTTTT. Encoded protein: CASRGLAGTTGELFF.